This T cell receptor beta chain was sequenced during a study of PD-1 blockade in classical Hodgkin lymphoma. Study conclusions and caveats: Newly diagnosed and completely responding patients shared comparable baseline diversity.

The V and J ends lost 4 bases and 6 bases, in that order; junction bases with no gene match: 5. This CDR3 has 13 residues. Germline V gives CDR1 MRHNA, CDR2 SNTAGT. The method was immunoSEQ multiplex PCR; TCRdb's version includes in-frame clones alone and lacks a portion of them. This sample yields about 41,000 clones, of which approximately 83% are seen a single time; about a fifth belongs to the top ten. Exposure to brentuximab vedotin varied, and each patient had relapsed following autologous stem cell transplantation. As for this clone: Its antigen is still unknown.

The receptor comes from a human donor with classical Hodgkin lymphoma. This specimen was peripheral blood mononuclear cells (PBMCs), taken at baseline. The chain couples TRBV6-4 to TRBJ2-7, with 8 bases aligning to TRBD1. This CDR3 is CASSARTGFEQYF. As DNA, the CDR3 is TGTGCCAGCAGTGCTCGGACAGGGTTCGAGCAGTACTTC.